These 8 T cell receptor beta chains were all obtained from the same sample, sequenced in a study of blood T cell repertoires in COVID-19. Clones were sequenced by immunoSEQ multiplex PCR, and TCRdb holds only the in-frame ones, with some missing. The table has approximately 200,000 clones, 85% seen once. Sequencing input: PBMCs or T cells enriched from blood (not recorded which). The receptor source for this set is a man aged 35 to 55 who had recovered from COVID-19.

The chain employs TRBV2 and TRBJ2-1, with 9 bases lining up with TRBD1. Trimming took 5 bases from V and 6 from J; bases not matched to a gene: 8. Germline CDR1 SNHLY, CDR2 FYNNEI. This CDR3 spans 15 amino acids. CDR3 coding DNA: TGTGCCAGCAGTTTTGAACAGGGGGCTGTCAATGAGCAGTTCTTC. Its protein is CASSFEQGAVNEQFF.

The chain employs TRBV6-1 and TRBJ1-1; D may be TRBD1 (5 bases). V gave up 2 bases and J gave up 0 bases, with 16 bases separating them. This CDR3 region has 17 residues. Germline CDR1 MNHNS, CDR2 SASEGT. CDR3 nucleotide sequence: TGTGCCAGCAGTGAACGGGGGGTGGTCAACATGAACACTGAAGCTTTCTTT. This sequence encodes CASSERGVVNMNTEAFF.

The chain links TRBV29-1 to TRBJ2-1; 9 bases fit TRBD2. This CDR3 is 14 amino acids long. Germline V gives CDR1 SQVTM, CDR2 ANQGSEA. Trimming at V came to 1 base and at J to 10 bases, leaving 8 bases not matched to a gene. The CDR3 bases are TGCAGCGTTGAAGGAGGGGGACTAGCCCGCGAGCAGTTCTTC. It codes for CSVEGGGLAREQFF.

V gene TRBV15 combines with J gene TRBJ2-3; D perhaps matches TRBD2 (6 bases). Trimming took 5 bases from V and 2 from J, leaving 17 bases between them. The CDR3 has 16 residues. Germline CDR1 and CDR2: LNHNV and YYDKDF (reference sequence). The CDR3 sequence: CATSAPGGSHTDTQYF. CDR3 bases: TGTGCCACCAGCGCTCCCGGGGGTAGTCACACAGATACGCAGTATTTT. Variable domain in full (rest from reference TRBV15 and TRBJ2-3): DAMVIQNPRYQVTQFGKPVTLSCSQTLNHNVMYWYQQKSSQAPKLLFHYYDKDFNNEADTPDNFQSRRPNTSFCFLDIRSPGLGDTAMYLCATSAPGGSHTDTQYFGPGTRLTVL.

This chain uses TRBV18 with TRBJ1-1; no clear D gene. V lost 2 bases to trimming and J lost 11 bases, with 12 bases between them. CDR3 length equals 12 residues. Germline V CDR1 and CDR2: KGHSH, LQKENI. CDR3 loop: CASSPTEGQAFF. CDR3 DNA: TGTGCCAGCTCACCAACGGAGGGTCAGGCTTTCTTT.

V is TRBV19 and J is TRBJ1-1; perhaps TRBD1 as D (5 bases). CDR3 size: 12 residues. Trimming took off 5 bases at V and 10 bases at J, with 14 bases between the two ends. Per the germline V gene, CDR1 is LNHDA and CDR2 is SQIVND (reference sequence). The CDR3 region is CASSPQVPGAFF. CDR3 DNA sequence: TGTGCCAGTAGTCCACAGGTACCTGGAGCTTTCTTT.

The chain is built from TRBV6-5 and TRBJ2-5, with TRBD2 matching 10 bases. V gave up 4 bases and J gave up 4 bases; unmatched junction bases: 6. The CDR3 has 15 residues. Germline loops: CDR1 MNHEY, CDR2 SVGAGI. The CDR3 DNA reads TGTGCCAGCAGTTCTAGCGGGGGAACGGGAGAGACCCAGTACTTC. Translation: CASSSSGGTGETQYF.

This clone was seen more than once but under ten times. This chain joins TRBV19 and TRBJ2-7; 9 bases line up with TRBD1. Germline-derived CDR1 and CDR2 are LNHDA and SQIVND (reference sequence). V was pared by 8 bases and J by 4 bases, with 9 bases of the junction left unmatched. The CDR3 is made up of 14 amino acids. This CDR3 reads CASSTGTGKYEQYF. CDR3 coding DNA: TGTGCCAGTTCTACCGGGACAGGGAAGTACGAGCAGTACTTC.